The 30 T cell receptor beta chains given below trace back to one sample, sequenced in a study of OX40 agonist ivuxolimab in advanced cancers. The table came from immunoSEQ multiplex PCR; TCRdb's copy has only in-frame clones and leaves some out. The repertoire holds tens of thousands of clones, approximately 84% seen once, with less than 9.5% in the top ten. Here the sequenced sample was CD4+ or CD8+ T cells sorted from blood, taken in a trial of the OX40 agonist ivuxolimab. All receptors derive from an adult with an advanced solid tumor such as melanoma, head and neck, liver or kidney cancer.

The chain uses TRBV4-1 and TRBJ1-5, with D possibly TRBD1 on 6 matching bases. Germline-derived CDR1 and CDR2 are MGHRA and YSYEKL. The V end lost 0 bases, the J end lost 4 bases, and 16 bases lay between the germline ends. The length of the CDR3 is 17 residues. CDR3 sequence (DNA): TGCGCCAGCAGCCAAGAGGGGGCTGGGTTTTCAAATCAGCCCCAGCATTTT. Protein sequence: CASSQEGAGFSNQPQHF.

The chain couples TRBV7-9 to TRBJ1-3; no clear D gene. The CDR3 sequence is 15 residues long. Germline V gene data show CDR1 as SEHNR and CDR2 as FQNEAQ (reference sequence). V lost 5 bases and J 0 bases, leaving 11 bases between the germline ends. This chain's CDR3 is CASSPPLRSGNTIYF. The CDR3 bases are TGTGCCAGCAGCCCGCCACTCCGCTCTGGAAACACCATATATTTT.

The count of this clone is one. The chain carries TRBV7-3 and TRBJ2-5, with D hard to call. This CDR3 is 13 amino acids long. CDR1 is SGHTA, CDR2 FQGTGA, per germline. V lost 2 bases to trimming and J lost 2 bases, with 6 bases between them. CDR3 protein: CASSLSPQETQYF. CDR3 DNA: TGTGCCAGCAGCTTATCCCCGCAAGAGACCCAGTACTTC. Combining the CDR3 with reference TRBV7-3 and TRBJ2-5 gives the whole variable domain GAGVSQTPSNKVTEKGKYVELRCDPISGHTALYWYRQSLGQGPEFLIYFQGTGAADDSGLPNDRFFAVRPEGSVSTLKIQRTERGDSAVYLCASSLSPQETQYFGPGTRLLVL.

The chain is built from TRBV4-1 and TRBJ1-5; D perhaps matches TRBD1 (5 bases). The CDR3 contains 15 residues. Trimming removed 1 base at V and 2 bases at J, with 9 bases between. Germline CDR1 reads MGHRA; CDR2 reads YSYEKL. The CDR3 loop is CASSQAGNGNQPQHF. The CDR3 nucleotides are TGCGCCAGCAGCCAAGCAGGGAATGGCAATCAGCCCCAGCATTTT.

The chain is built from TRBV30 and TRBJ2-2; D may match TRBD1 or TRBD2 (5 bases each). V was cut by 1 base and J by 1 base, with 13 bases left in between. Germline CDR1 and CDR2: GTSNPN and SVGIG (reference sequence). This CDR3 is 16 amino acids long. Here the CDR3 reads CAWSGLGTVNTGELFF. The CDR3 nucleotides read TGTGCCTGGAGTGGGCTAGGGACGGTGAACACCGGGGAGCTGTTTTTT.

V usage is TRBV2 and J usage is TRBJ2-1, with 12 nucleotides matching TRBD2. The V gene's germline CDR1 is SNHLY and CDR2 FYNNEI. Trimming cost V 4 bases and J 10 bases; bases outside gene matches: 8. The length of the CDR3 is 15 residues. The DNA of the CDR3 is TGTGCCAGCAGTGCTTCTAGCGGGGGGGCCAACGAGCAGTTCTTC. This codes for CASSASSGGANEQFF. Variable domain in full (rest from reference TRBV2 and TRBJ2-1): EPEVTQTPSHQVTQMGQEVILRCVPISNHLYFYWYRQILGQKVEFLVSFYNNEISEKSEIFDDQFSVERPDGSNFTLKIRSTKLEDSAMYFCASSASSGGANEQFFGPGTRLTVL.

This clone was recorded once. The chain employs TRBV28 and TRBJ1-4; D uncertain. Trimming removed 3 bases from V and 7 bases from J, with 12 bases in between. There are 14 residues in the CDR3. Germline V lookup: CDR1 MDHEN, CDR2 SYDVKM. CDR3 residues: CASSFTGGSEKLFF. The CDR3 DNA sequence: TGTGCCAGCAGTTTCACGGGAGGCAGTGAAAAACTGTTTTTT.

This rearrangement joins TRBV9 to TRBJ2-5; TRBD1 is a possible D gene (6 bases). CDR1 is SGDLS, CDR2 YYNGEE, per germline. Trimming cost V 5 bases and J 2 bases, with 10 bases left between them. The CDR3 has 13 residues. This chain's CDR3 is CASSGQIQETQYF. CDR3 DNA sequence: TGTGCCAGCAGTGGACAGATTCAAGAGACCCAGTACTTC.

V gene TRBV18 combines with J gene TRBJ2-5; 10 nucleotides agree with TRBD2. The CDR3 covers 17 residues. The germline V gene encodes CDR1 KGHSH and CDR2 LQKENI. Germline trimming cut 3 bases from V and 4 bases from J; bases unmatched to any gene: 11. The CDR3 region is CASSPRASGSLVETQYF. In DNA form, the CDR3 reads TGTGCCAGCTCACCCCGGGCTAGCGGGAGTTTGGTAGAGACCCAGTACTTC.

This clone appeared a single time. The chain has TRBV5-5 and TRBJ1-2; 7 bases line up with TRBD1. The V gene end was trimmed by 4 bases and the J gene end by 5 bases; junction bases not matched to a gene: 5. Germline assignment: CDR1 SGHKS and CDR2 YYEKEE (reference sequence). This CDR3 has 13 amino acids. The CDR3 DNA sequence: TGTGCCAGCAGCGGGGGACAGTTATATGGCTACACCTTC. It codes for CASSGGQLYGYTF.

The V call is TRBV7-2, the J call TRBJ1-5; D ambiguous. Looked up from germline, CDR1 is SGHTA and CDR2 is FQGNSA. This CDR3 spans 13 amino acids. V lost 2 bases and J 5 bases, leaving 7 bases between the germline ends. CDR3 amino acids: CASSLWKDQPQHF. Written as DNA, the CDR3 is TGTGCCAGCAGCTTATGGAAAGATCAGCCCCAGCATTTT.

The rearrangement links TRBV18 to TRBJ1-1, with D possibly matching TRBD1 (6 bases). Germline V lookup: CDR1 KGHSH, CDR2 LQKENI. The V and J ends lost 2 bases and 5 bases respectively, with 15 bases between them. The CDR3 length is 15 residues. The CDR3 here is CASSPRVGGATEAFF. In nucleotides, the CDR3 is TGTGCCAGCTCACCAAGGGTGGGGGGCGCTACTGAAGCTTTCTTT.

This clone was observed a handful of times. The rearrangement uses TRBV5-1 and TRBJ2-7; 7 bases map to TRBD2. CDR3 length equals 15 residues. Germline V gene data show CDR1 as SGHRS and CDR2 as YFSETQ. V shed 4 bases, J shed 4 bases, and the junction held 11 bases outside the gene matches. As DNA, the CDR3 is TGCGCCAGCAGCCCCCAAGCGGGGAGGGGTTACGAGCAGTACTTC. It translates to CASSPQAGRGYEQYF.

CDR3 sequence (DNA): TGTGCCAGCTCACCAAACGGGAACTACGAGCAGTACTTC. As protein: CASSPNGNYEQYF. The chain couples TRBV18 to TRBJ2-7; TRBD2 might be the D (5 bases). V lost 2 bases and J 3 bases, leaving 8 bases between the germline ends. The length of the CDR3 is 13 residues. CDR1 is KGHSH and CDR2 is LQKENI in the germline V gene.

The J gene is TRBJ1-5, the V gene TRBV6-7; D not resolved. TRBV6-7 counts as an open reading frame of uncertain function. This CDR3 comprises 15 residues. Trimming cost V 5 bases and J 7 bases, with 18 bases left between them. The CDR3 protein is CASSPSGRARQPQHF. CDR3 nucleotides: TGTGCCAGCAGTCCGTCTGGGAGGGCTCGGCAGCCCCAGCATTTT.

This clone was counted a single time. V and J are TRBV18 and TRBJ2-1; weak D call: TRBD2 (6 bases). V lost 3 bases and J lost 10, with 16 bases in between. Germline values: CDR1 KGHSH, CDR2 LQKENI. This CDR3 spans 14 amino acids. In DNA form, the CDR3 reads TGTGCCAGCTCACCTCGGGACTCTACGAACGAGCAGTTCTTC. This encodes CASSPRDSTNEQFF.

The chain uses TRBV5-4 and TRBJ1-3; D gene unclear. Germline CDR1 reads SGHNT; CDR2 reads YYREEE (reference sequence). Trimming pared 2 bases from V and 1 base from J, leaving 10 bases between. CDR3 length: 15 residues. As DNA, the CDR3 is TGTGCCAGCAGCTTAGGGAAGGTATCTGGAAACACCATATATTTT. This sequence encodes CASSLGKVSGNTIYF.

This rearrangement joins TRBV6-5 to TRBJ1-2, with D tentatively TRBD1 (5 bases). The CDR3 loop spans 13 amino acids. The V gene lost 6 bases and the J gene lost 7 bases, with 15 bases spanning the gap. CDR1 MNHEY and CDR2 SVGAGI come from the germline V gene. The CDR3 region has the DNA TGTGCCAGCAGGGAGCAGGGAGAAGGTGGCTACACCTTC. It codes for CASREQGEGGYTF.

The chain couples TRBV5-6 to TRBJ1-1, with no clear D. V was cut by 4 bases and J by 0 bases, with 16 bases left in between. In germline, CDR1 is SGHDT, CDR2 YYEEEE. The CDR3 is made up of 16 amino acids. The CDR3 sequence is CASSGLVGLVNTEAFF. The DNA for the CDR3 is TGTGCCAGCAGCGGCTTAGTTGGACTGGTGAACACTGAAGCTTTCTTT. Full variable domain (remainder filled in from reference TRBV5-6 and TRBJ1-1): DAGVTQSPTHLIKTRGQQVTLRCSPKSGHDTVSWYQQALGQGPQFIFQYYEEEERQRGNFPDRFSGHQFPNYSSELNVNALLLGDSALYLCASSGLVGLVNTEAFFGQGTRLTVV.

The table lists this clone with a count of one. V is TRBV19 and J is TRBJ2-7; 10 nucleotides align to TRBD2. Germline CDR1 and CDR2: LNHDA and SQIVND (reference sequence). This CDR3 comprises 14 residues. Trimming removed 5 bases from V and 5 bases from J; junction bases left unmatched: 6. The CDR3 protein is CASSVTSGTHEQYF. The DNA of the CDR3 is TGTGCCAGTAGTGTCACTAGCGGGACCCACGAGCAGTACTTC.

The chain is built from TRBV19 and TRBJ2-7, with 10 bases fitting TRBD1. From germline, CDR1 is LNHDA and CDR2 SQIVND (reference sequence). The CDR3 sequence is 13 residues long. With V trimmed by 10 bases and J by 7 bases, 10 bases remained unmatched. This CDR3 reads CATRGTGAIEQYF. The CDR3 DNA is TGTGCCACCCGAGGGACAGGGGCTATAGAGCAGTACTTC.

DNA of the CDR3: TGCGCCAGCAGCCTTGACGACACGGGCCATTATCCGGAGGAGACCCAGTACTTC. The encoded protein is CASSLDDTGHYPEETQYF. The rearrangement links TRBV4-1 to TRBJ2-5; the D is unclear. The germline gives CDR1 MGHRA, CDR2 YSYEKL. CDR3 length: 18 residues. The V and J ends lost 4 bases and 5 bases respectively, with 26 bases between them.

CDR3 residues: CASRDGQGLDTEAFF. The CDR3 DNA sequence: TGTGCCAGCAGGGATGGACAGGGTCTGGACACTGAAGCTTTCTTT. The chain combines TRBV27 with TRBJ1-1; 8 bases map to TRBD1. CDR1 and CDR2 (germline): MNHEY, SMNVEV (reference sequence). The CDR3 consists of 15 residues. V lost 6 bases to trimming and J lost 3 bases; unmatched junction nucleotides: 9.

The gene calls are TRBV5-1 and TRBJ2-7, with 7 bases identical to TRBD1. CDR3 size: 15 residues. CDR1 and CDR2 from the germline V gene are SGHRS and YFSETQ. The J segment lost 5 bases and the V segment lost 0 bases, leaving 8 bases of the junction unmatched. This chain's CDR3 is CASSLEGRGSDEQYF. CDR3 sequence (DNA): TGCGCCAGCAGCTTGGAGGGCAGGGGGTCAGACGAGCAGTACTTC.

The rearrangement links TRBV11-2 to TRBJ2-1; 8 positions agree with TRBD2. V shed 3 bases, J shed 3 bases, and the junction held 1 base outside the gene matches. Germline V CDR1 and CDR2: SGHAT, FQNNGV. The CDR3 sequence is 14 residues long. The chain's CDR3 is CASSFRGGYNEQFF. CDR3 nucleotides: TGTGCCAGCAGCTTTCGGGGGGGCTACAATGAGCAGTTCTTC.

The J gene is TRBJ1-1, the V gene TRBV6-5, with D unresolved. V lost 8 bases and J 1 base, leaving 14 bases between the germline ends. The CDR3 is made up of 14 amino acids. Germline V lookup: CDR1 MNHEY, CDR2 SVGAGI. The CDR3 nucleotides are TGTGCCAGCTCTCCCAGGATCCGGAACACTGAAGCTTTCTTT. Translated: CASSPRIRNTEAFF.

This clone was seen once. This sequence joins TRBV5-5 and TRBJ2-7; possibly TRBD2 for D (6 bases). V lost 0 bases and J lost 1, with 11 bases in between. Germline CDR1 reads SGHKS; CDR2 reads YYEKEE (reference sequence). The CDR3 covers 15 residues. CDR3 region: CASSLDAGRSYEQYF. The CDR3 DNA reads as TGTGCCAGCAGCTTGGATGCGGGGCGATCCTACGAGCAGTACTTC.

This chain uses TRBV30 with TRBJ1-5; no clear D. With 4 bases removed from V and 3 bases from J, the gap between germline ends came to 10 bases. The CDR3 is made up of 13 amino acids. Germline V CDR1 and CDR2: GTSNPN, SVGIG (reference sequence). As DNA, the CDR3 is TGTGCCTGGACCCATGGGTTCAATCAGCCCCAGCATTTT. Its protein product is CAWTHGFNQPQHF.

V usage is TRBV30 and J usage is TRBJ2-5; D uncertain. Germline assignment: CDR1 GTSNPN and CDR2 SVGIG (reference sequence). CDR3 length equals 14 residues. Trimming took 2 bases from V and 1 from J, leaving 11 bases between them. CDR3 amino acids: CAWSSIGGQETQYF. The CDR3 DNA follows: TGTGCCTGGAGTAGCATTGGCGGCCAAGAGACCCAGTACTTC.

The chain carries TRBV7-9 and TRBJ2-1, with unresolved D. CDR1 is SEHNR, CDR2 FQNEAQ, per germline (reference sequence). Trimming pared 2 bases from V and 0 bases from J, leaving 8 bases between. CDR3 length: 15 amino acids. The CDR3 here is CASSLLAGSYNEQFF. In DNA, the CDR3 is TGTGCCAGCAGCTTATTGGCAGGCTCCTACAATGAGCAGTTCTTC. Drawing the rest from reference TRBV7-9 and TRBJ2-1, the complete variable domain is DTGVSQNPRHKITKRGQNVTFRCDPISEHNRLYWYRQTLGQGPEFLTYFQNEAQLEKSRLLSDRFSAERPKGSFSTLEIQRTEQGDSAMYLCASSLLAGSYNEQFFGPGTRLTVL.